Below are 24 T cell receptor beta chains sequenced from a single sample in a study of T cells in Graves' hyperthyroidism and ophthalmopathy. Amplified regions were TCR beta CDR3 sequences from RNA transcripts. Initially, a first-round RT-PCR of the TCR CDR3 employed the HTBI primer set. TCRdb reanalysed the multiplex PCR reads using MiXCR and keeps one entry per CDR3 protein. Altogether more than 500,000 distinct CDR3 sequences are present, 15% to 20% being singletons, with the ten largest covering 3.8%. The specimen was blood. Every receptor here comes from a woman aged 25 to 39 with Graves' hyperthyroidism.

This clonotype occurred many times. This chain connects TRBV12-3 or TRBV12-4 to TRBJ1-4; 7 positions agree with TRBD1. The CDR3 is 14 amino acids. J was trimmed by 7 bases and V by 2 bases; bases with no gene match: 4. CDR3 in DNA: TGTGCCAGCAGTTTAAAGGCAGGGGGTGAAAAACTGTTTTTT. Translation gives CASSLKAGGEKLFF.

This clonotype showed up just a few times. The CDR3 coding sequence is TGTGCCAGCAGCTTAGGAGGCGGGGGAGGTGAGCAGTTCTTC. It encodes CASSLGGGGGEQFF. The chain carries TRBV7-9 and TRBJ2-1; 7 bases match TRBD2. This CDR3 is built from 14 residues. V dropped 1 base and J dropped 9; count of bases not matched to a gene: 6. Germline assignment: CDR1 SEHNR and CDR2 FQNEAQ (reference sequence).

This clonotype came up many times. The genes are TRBV5-5 and TRBJ1-1; D is possibly TRBD1 (5 bases). Germline CDR1 SGHKS, CDR2 YYEKEE (reference sequence). The CDR3 covers 17 residues. Trimming took off 3 bases at V and 0 bases at J, with 18 bases between the two ends. The CDR3 nucleotides read TGTGCCAGCAGCTCGATAGGGCAGGGAGTTTTGAACACTGAAGCTTTCTTT. Translating gives CASSSIGQGVLNTEAFF.

This clonotype was seen ten or more times. The V and J genes are TRBV20-1 and TRBJ1-5; D is undetermined. The CDR3 runs 14 residues. Deletions cut 3 bases from V and 1 base from J, with 10 bases between. Per germline, CDR1 DFQATT and CDR2 SNEGSKA (reference sequence). This chain's CDR3 is CSASLGFSNQPQHF. CDR3 sequence (DNA): TGCAGTGCTAGTTTGGGTTTCAGCAATCAGCCCCAGCATTTT.

The rearrangement uses TRBV5-1 and TRBJ1-2; possible D gene TRBD1, 6 bases. The CDR3 contains 18 residues. Looked up from germline, CDR1 is SGHRS and CDR2 is YFSETQ. V gave up 0 bases and J gave up 4 bases, with 22 bases separating them. CDR3 in amino acids: CASSLVPNSQGPGYGYTF. The DNA of the CDR3 is TGCGCCAGCAGCTTGGTTCCCAATTCCCAGGGGCCTGGCTATGGCTACACCTTC.

The rearrangement uses TRBV20-1 and TRBJ2-7; possible D gene TRBD2, 6 bases. Trimming pared 5 bases from V and 2 bases from J, leaving 16 bases between. The CDR3 length is 14 residues. Germline-derived CDR1 and CDR2 are DFQATT and SNEGSKA (reference sequence). The CDR3 DNA reads as TGCAGTGCTCAGACCGGGACTTTTACCTACGAGCAGTACTTC. Translated: CSAQTGTFTYEQYF.

CDR3 bases: TGTGCCAGCAGCGTAGCTACATCGGGGGCGCGTGGTGGCTACACCTTC. Translation gives CASSVATSGARGGYTF. The rearrangement links TRBV9 to TRBJ1-2; D may be TRBD1 (6 bases). The V gene's germline CDR1 is SGDLS and CDR2 YYNGEE. The CDR3 length is 16 residues. V dropped 0 bases and J dropped 7 bases, with 19 bases sitting between them.

The rearrangement uses TRBV28 and TRBJ2-3; 14 positions agree with TRBD2. The V segment lost 5 bases and the J segment 2 bases; nucleotides outside the gene matches: 9. From germline, CDR1 is MDHEN and CDR2 SYDVKM. This CDR3 is 18 amino acids long. This CDR3 is CASSASGTSGRITDTQYF. The DNA of the CDR3 is TGTGCCAGCAGTGCATCCGGGACTAGCGGGAGAATCACAGATACGCAGTATTTT.

This chain uses TRBV19 with TRBJ1-1; 9 bases line up with TRBD1. Germline CDR1 reads LNHDA; CDR2 reads SQIVND (reference sequence). J gave up 3 bases and V 9 bases, and 8 bases lay outside the gene matches. The length of the CDR3 is 14 residues. CDR3 nucleotides: TGTGCCAGCAGATGGGGGACAGGGTACACTGAAGCTTTCTTT. Encoded protein: CASRWGTGYTEAFF.

This chain connects TRBV6-6 to TRBJ1-6; D gene ambiguous. Between the trimmed V and J ends, which lost 2 bases and 13 bases, there was a span of 15 bases. The germline CDR1 and CDR2 sequences are MNHNY and SVGAGI (reference sequence). The CDR3 is 14 residues long. In DNA form, the CDR3 reads TGTGCCAGCAGTTACCGCCCTTATCTTTCCCCCCTCCACTTT. This codes for CASSYRPYLSPLHF.

Ten or more counts support this clonotype. CDR3 protein: CASSSNRGPEQYF. CDR3 nucleotide sequence: TGTGCCAGCAGCTCCAACAGGGGGCCTGAGCAGTACTTC. This chain links TRBV11-2 with TRBJ2-7, with 9 bases lining up with TRBD1. This CDR3 is 13 amino acids long. V lost 4 bases and J lost 7; bases outside the gene matches: 5. Germline V lookup: CDR1 SGHAT, CDR2 FQNNGV.

This clonotype was recorded many times. The genes are TRBV30 and TRBJ1-3; D gene unclear. V lost 3 bases and J lost 0, with 18 bases in between. This CDR3 has 17 amino acids. Germline assignment: CDR1 GTSNPN and CDR2 SVGIG (reference sequence). The CDR3 region has the DNA TGTGCCTGGAGGGAATTGGCGAGTCTCCCCTCTGGAAACACCATATATTTT. It encodes CAWRELASLPSGNTIYF.

This clonotype has only one observation. This may stem from a read error, because a much larger clone lies one nucleotide away. The gene calls are TRBV30 and TRBJ2-3, with TRBD2 as a possible D gene (5 bases). The CDR3 covers 13 residues. The germline V gene has CDR1 GTSNPN and CDR2 SVGIG (reference sequence). CDR3 nucleotides: TGTGCCTGGAGTCCGGCGGGCACACATACGCAGTATTTT. It is translated as CAWSPAGTHTQYF.

This clonotype has a handful of counts. V gene TRBV7-9 combines with J gene TRBJ2-7; 7 bases are shared with TRBD2. The CDR3 covers 16 residues. Germline CDR1 is SEHNR and CDR2 is FQNEAQ (reference sequence). V gave up 1 base and J gave up 4 bases; unmatched junction bases: 10. The CDR3 region is CASSLDPSGFYYEQYF. CDR3 sequence (DNA): TGTGCCAGCAGCTTAGACCCTAGCGGTTTTTATTACGAGCAGTACTTC.

The rearrangement joins TRBV18 to TRBJ2-7; 9 bases match TRBD1. The V gene's germline CDR1 is KGHSH and CDR2 LQKENI. The V segment lost 2 bases and the J segment 4 bases; nucleotides outside the gene matches: 9. This CDR3 is 16 amino acids long. CDR3 amino acids: CASSPLATGGTYEQYF. The CDR3 bases are TGTGCCAGCTCACCATTAGCGACAGGGGGTACATACGAGCAGTACTTC.

The chain links TRBV12-3 or TRBV12-4 to TRBJ2-2; D perhaps matches TRBD2 (5 bases). V lost 5 bases to trimming and J lost 5 bases, with 15 bases between them. There are 15 residues in the CDR3. The CDR3: CASSLLAPRTGELFF. DNA of the CDR3: TGTGCCAGCAGTCTCCTAGCACCGAGGACCGGGGAGCTGTTTTTT.

This chain links TRBV12-3 or TRBV12-4 with TRBJ1-5; D not resolved. CDR3 length: 15 residues. Trimming pared 6 bases from V and 2 bases from J, leaving 14 bases between. CDR3 in amino acids: CASSGAPGGNQPQHF. The CDR3 DNA follows: TGTGCCAGCAGCGGCGCCCCAGGCGGCAATCAGCCCCAGCATTTT.

This clonotype was detected ten times or more. V is TRBV30 and J is TRBJ2-7; 13 bases map to TRBD2. Trimming at V came to 0 bases and at J to 6 bases, leaving 2 bases not matched to a gene. Germline values: CDR1 GTSNPN, CDR2 SVGIG (reference sequence). The CDR3 contains 14 residues. The CDR3 DNA sequence: TGTGCCTGGAGTGTAGGACTAGCGGGAGTCGAGCAGTACTTC. This translates into CAWSVGLAGVEQYF.

This clonotype was recorded many times. The rearrangement links TRBV12-3 or TRBV12-4 to TRBJ2-6; D uncertain. CDR3 length: 15 amino acids. The V end lost 4 bases, the J end lost 1 base, and 8 bases lay between the germline ends. This chain's CDR3 is CASSSPPSGANVLTF. As DNA, the CDR3 is TGTGCCAGCAGTTCCCCCCCGTCTGGGGCCAACGTCCTGACTTTC.

The rearrangement joins TRBV4-3 to TRBJ1-1; unclear D gene. CDR1 and CDR2 (germline): LGHNA, YSLEER. This CDR3 has 15 residues. Trimming took 3 bases from V and 2 from J, leaving 13 bases between them. This CDR3 reads CASSHFDGENTEAFF. The CDR3 DNA follows: TGCGCCAGCAGCCACTTCGACGGGGAAAACACTGAAGCTTTCTTT.

This clonotype was found many times. The J gene is TRBJ2-7, the V gene TRBV28, with D possibly matching TRBD2 (5 bases). Germline CDR1 reads MDHEN; CDR2 reads SYDVKM. The CDR3 totals 14 residues. V was pared by 2 bases and J by 2 bases, with 10 bases between. The DNA of the CDR3 is TGTGCCAGCAGTTTAGCGGGTGCTGCCTACGAGCAGTACTTC. Encoded protein: CASSLAGAAYEQYF.

This clonotype was counted only a few times. This rearrangement joins TRBV14 to TRBJ1-2; 7 nucleotides agree with TRBD1. This CDR3 contains 14 residues. The V gene end was trimmed by 3 bases and the J gene end by 5 bases; junction bases not matched to a gene: 6. Germline V CDR1 and CDR2: SGHDN, FVKESK. Here the CDR3 DNA reads TGTGCCAGCAGCCAGACAGGGACCACTTATGGCTACACCTTC. Its translation: CASSQTGTTYGYTF.

This clonotype has at least ten counts. V is TRBV3-1 and J is TRBJ2-1; D call uncertain. The V gene's germline CDR1 is LGHDT and CDR2 YNNKEL (reference sequence). The CDR3 loop spans 15 amino acids. Between the trimmed V and J ends, which lost 4 bases and 6 bases, there was a span of 16 bases. CDR3 sequence (DNA): TGTGCCAGCAGCCCGATGATAGGAATAGTCAATGAGCAGTTCTTC. The encoded protein is CASSPMIGIVNEQFF.

This clonotype was seen only a few times. The chain couples TRBV11-3 to TRBJ1-6, with TRBD1 matching over 8 bases. Trimming removed 4 bases from V and 10 bases from J; junction bases left unmatched: 3. Per the germline V gene, CDR1 is SGHNT and CDR2 is YENEEA. There are 13 residues in the CDR3. The CDR3 region is CASSSTGESPLHF. DNA of the CDR3: TGTGCCAGCAGCTCGACAGGGGAATCACCCCTCCACTTT. Complete variable domain (other parts from reference TRBV11-3 and TRBJ1-6): EAGVVQSPRYKIIEKKQPVAFWCNPISGHNTLYWYLQNLGQGPELLIRYENEEAVDDSQLPKDRFSAERLKGVDSTLKIQPAELGDSAVYLCASSSTGESPLHFGNGTRLTVT.